Listed below are T cell receptor beta chains from one sample, sequenced in a study of shared clonotypes between healthy human individuals. TCRdb's copy holds only in-frame clones and misses some; the assay was immunoSEQ multiplex PCR. The profile covers about a million clones, with over 60% appearing a single time and over 1.3% taken by the ten largest. Specimen: memory CD4+ T cells sorted from blood. The receptors were gathered from a man aged 18 to 29 in good health. Each CDR3 is given without its conserved first and last residue.

V gene	CDR3 protein
TRBV2	ASNPDRGSGELF
TRBV7-9	ATSGSLKNIQY
TRBV28	ASSRSGGLLAGELF
TRBV10-3	ASIEREDGSPLH
TRBV5-1	ASSSGTANQPQH
TRBV6-5	ASRGPGTENNEQF
TRBV11-2	ASSLDASGNYGYT
TRBV12-2	ASLGQETQY
TRBV6-5	ASSQRQGRSPLH
TRBV30	AWSGGDTQY
TRBV29-1	SVGRGFNQPQH
TRBV2	ASSELERGSPQH
TRBV7-2	ASSLGLAGVNEQF
TRBV7-8	ASSGQGARTEQY
TRBV29-1	SATTGAINTGELF
TRBV5-4	ASSNTGQGAMNTEAF
TRBV6-5	ASSTRQLTNYGYT
TRBV5-1	ASSNRRTGFQETQY
TRBV4-1	ASSQDKGGNTEAF
TRBV6-1	ASRAGTVNTEAF
TRBV5-1	ASSIQGAEAF
TRBV7-2	ASSLDRNTEAF
TRBV2	ASSVGGNYGYT
TRBV9	ASSVDWGFSGATENEQF
TRBV6-6	ASSYGRVVSGNTIY
TRBV11-2	ASSLGLAVLVEQF
TRBV5-4	ASSSLAGGASGETQY
TRBV28	ASSASSLGSTDTQY
TRBV28	ASSFRGAGRTNEKLF
TRBV30	AWWTSGSAYNEQF